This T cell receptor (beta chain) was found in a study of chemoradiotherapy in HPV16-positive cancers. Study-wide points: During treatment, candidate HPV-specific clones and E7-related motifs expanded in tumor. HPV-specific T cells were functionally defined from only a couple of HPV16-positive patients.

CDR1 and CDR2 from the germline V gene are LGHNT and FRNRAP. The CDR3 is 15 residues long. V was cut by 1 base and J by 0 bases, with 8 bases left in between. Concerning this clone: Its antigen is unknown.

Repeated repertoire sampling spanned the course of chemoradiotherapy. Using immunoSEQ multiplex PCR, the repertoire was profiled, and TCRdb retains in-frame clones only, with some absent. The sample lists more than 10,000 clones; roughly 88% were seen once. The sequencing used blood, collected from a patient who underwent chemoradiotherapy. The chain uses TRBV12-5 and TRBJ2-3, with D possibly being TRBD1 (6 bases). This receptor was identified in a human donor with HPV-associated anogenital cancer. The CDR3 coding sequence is TGTGCTAGTGGTTTGGACAGGGCTAGCACAGATACGCAGTATTTT. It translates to CASGLDRASTDTQYF.